The 19 T cell receptor beta chains listed next were all sequenced from one sample in a study of T cell responses to AZD1222 COVID-19 vaccine. Method: immunoSEQ multiplex PCR; TCRdb's copy keeps in-frame clones and lacks some. The sample includes about 210,000 clones, around 94% of them seen just once. The source was peripheral blood, collected 28 days after the second dose of the MenACWY control vaccine. Receptor source: an adult who received the MenACWY meningococcal vaccine as a control.

J is TRBJ1-5 and V is TRBV19; no clear D gene. Trimming stripped 3 bases from V and 5 bases from J, with 5 bases between. The CDR3 has 12 amino acids. The V gene's germline CDR1 is LNHDA and CDR2 SQIVND (reference sequence). DNA of the CDR3: TGTGCCAGTAGTATGTGGGATCAGCCCCAGCATTTT. This codes for CASSMWDQPQHF.

CDR3 in DNA: TGTGCCAGTACTACAAAAGACAGGGAAGAGAACACCATATATTTT. This codes for CASTTKDREENTIYF. The chain joins TRBV3-1 (or the pseudogene TRBV3-2) to TRBJ1-3, with 7 bases fitting TRBD1. V was pared by 9 bases and J by 7 bases, with 15 bases of the junction left unmatched. Germline V gives CDR1 LGHDT, CDR2 YNNKEL (reference sequence). The CDR3 runs to 15 residues.

The J gene is TRBJ2-7, the V gene TRBV27; tentatively, D is TRBD1 (6 bases). The germline V gene has CDR1 MNHEY and CDR2 SMNVEV (reference sequence). The length of the CDR3 is 15 residues. Deletions cut 3 bases from V and 4 bases from J, with 16 bases between. This CDR3 reads CASSFGQGPPYEQYF. The CDR3 DNA reads as TGTGCCAGCAGTTTTGGGCAGGGGCCCCCTTACGAGCAGTACTTC.

This clone was observed a single time. This sequence joins TRBV28 and TRBJ2-7, with D tentatively TRBD1 (5 bases). Trimming took off 5 bases at V and 4 bases at J, with 15 bases between the two ends. This CDR3 comprises 14 residues. From germline, CDR1 is MDHEN and CDR2 SYDVKM. Written as DNA, the CDR3 is TGTGCCAGCAGTCCTAGGGGCAGACCATACGAGCAGTACTTC. Translated: CASSPRGRPYEQYF.

The chain is built from TRBV7-9 and TRBJ1-1, with a weak D call TRBD1 (5 bases). The CDR3 covers 12 residues. V was cut by 8 bases and J by 0 bases, with 7 bases left in between. The V gene's germline CDR1 is SEHNR and CDR2 FQNEAQ (reference sequence). The CDR3 DNA follows: TGTGCCAGCCAGGGCATGAACACTGAAGCTTTCTTT. Its protein is CASQGMNTEAFF.

The rearrangement uses TRBV7-2 and TRBJ2-5; D may match TRBD1 or TRBD2 (6 bases each). The CDR3 loop spans 16 amino acids. CDR1 is SGHTA and CDR2 is FQGNSA in the germline V gene. Trimming stripped 5 bases from V and 5 bases from J, with 21 bases between. In nucleotides, the CDR3 is TGTGCCAGCAGCCCTAGGGGGAGGCTGGCGGGGGAGACCCAGTACTTC. Translation: CASSPRGRLAGETQYF.

The chain has TRBV7-2 and TRBJ1-1, with 7 bases matching TRBD1. J was trimmed by 3 bases and V by 1 base; bases with no gene match: 5. Germline CDR1 and CDR2: SGHTA and FQGNSA. The CDR3 loop spans 15 amino acids. As DNA, the CDR3 is TGTGCCAGCAGCTTAGTGGCCAGGGGGGACACTGAAGCTTTCTTT. Translation gives CASSLVARGDTEAFF.

The chain links TRBV7-9 to TRBJ1-1; TRBD1 is a possible D gene (5 bases). Germline CDR1 and CDR2: SEHNR and FQNEAQ (reference sequence). V lost 5 bases and J lost 7, with 17 bases in between. This CDR3 comprises 14 residues. The CDR3 DNA reads TGTGCCAGCAGCCTCTCCGGGGACCTCAGTGAAGCTTTCTTT. Protein product: CASSLSGDLSEAFF.

The genes are TRBV9 and TRBJ2-1; 9 bases map to TRBD1. V shed 2 bases, J shed 5 bases, and the junction held 2 bases outside the gene matches. Germline-derived CDR1 and CDR2 are SGDLS and YYNGEE. The CDR3 covers 14 residues. CDR3 nucleotides: TGTGCCAGCAGCGTTGGACAGGGGAACAATGAGCAGTTCTTC. Its translation: CASSVGQGNNEQFF.

The genes are TRBV5-1 and TRBJ1-5; unclear D gene. V was cut by 0 bases and J by 4 bases, with 11 bases left in between. This CDR3 region has 15 residues. CDR1 and CDR2 from the germline V gene are SGHRS and YFSETQ. The CDR3 sequence is CASSLESNSNQPQHF. DNA for the CDR3: TGCGCCAGCAGCTTGGAAAGTAACTCGAATCAGCCCCAGCATTTT.

Here the CDR3 DNA reads TGTGCCAGCAGCTTTCGACACTTGAACACTGAAGCTTTCTTT. Its translation is CASSFRHLNTEAFF. The rearrangement uses TRBV5-8 and TRBJ1-1; no reliable D call. The CDR3 has 14 amino acids. Trimming took off 2 bases at V and 0 bases at J, with 8 bases between the two ends. The germline V gene has CDR1 SGHTS and CDR2 YDEGEE.

CDR3 region: CASNPRQVSYEQYF. Here the CDR3 DNA reads TGTGCCAGCAACCCGAGACAGGTGTCCTACGAGCAGTACTTC. This sequence joins TRBV28 and TRBJ2-7; perhaps TRBD1 as D (6 bases). This CDR3 spans 14 amino acids. From germline, CDR1 is MDHEN and CDR2 SYDVKM. Trimming cost V 7 bases and J 1 base, with 14 bases left between them.

The chain employs TRBV27 and TRBJ1-6, with D maybe TRBD1 (5 bases). The CDR3 has 14 amino acids. Germline values: CDR1 MNHEY, CDR2 SMNVEV (reference sequence). V was cut by 5 bases and J by 3 bases, with 8 bases left in between. In DNA form, the CDR3 reads TGTGCCAGCAGTGAGGGGTTCTATAATTCACCCCTCCACTTT. It encodes CASSEGFYNSPLHF.

V and J are TRBV12-3 or TRBV12-4 and TRBJ2-1, with 9 positions matching TRBD2. Unmatched junction bases numbered 5, after V lost 5 bases and J lost 9 bases. This CDR3 has 13 amino acids. CDR3 nucleotides: TGTGCCAGCAGTACGGGACTAGCTGTTGAGCAGTTCTTC. This gives the protein CASSTGLAVEQFF.

This clone was observed a handful of times. Different DNA sequences within this sample yield the same CDR3. The chain uses TRBV3-1 (or the pseudogene TRBV3-2) and TRBJ2-1; unclear D gene. CDR1 LGHDT and CDR2 YNNKEL come from the germline V gene (reference sequence). The CDR3 loop spans 15 amino acids. The V end lost 0 bases, the J end lost 1 base, and 7 bases lay between the germline ends. Written as DNA, the CDR3 is TGTGCCAGCAGCCAAGATACGGTTTCCTACAATGAGCAGTTCTTC. Amino acids: CASSQDTVSYNEQFF.

This rearrangement joins TRBV4-1 to TRBJ2-3; D uncertain. Per the germline V gene, CDR1 is MGHRA and CDR2 is YSYEKL. Trimming removed 5 bases from V and 2 bases from J, with 8 bases in between. This CDR3 comprises 13 residues. CDR3 nucleotides: TGCGCCAGCAGCGCATCCTCCACAGATACGCAGTATTTT. This gives the protein CASSASSTDTQYF.

The V and J genes are TRBV2 and TRBJ2-2; maybe TRBD1 (5 bases). CDR3 length equals 14 residues. Trimming left V 4 bases short and J 3 bases short, with 9 bases between. Germline V gene sequence: CDR1 SNHLY, CDR2 FYNNEI. The CDR3 DNA reads as TGTGCCAGCAGTGTATTGGGGCACACCGGGGAGCTGTTTTTT. This sequence encodes CASSVLGHTGELFF.

V and J are TRBV9 and TRBJ1-3, with D unclear. The germline V and J ends were trimmed by 3 bases and 0 bases, with 16 bases remaining between them. This CDR3 spans 17 amino acids. From germline, CDR1 is SGDLS and CDR2 YYNGEE. The CDR3 nucleotides read TGTGCCAGCAGCGATAGCCATCGGGTGCCCTCTGGAAACACCATATATTTT. It is translated as CASSDSHRVPSGNTIYF.

The CDR3: CASSLLLADSYNEQFF. CDR3 bases: TGTGCCAGCAGCTTGCTTCTAGCGGACTCCTACAATGAGCAGTTCTTC. The chain uses TRBV5-6 and TRBJ2-1; 7 positions agree with TRBD2. This CDR3 comprises 16 residues. The ends lost 1 base at V and 0 bases at J; junction bases unmatched: 4. The germline V gene encodes CDR1 SGHDT and CDR2 YYEEEE. Filled out from reference TRBV5-6 and TRBJ2-1, the complete variable domain reads DAGVTQSPTHLIKTRGQQVTLRCSPKSGHDTVSWYQQALGQGPQFIFQYYEEEERQRGNFPDRFSGHQFPNYSSELNVNALLLGDSALYLCASSLLLADSYNEQFFGPGTRLTVL.